Sequencing of this T cell receptor beta chain was carried out in a study of T cells after yellow fever vaccination. Overall study results and limits: Peak timing came faster in the weaker secondary response, day 5 versus 15. Boosting was followed by the reappearance of most primary-vaccination clones (about 96% CD4, about 90% CD8). Abundant clonotypes from the bulk population could get into FACS-sorted repertoires as contaminants.

The CDR3 extends over 14 amino acids. The V and J ends lost 5 bases and 2 bases respectively, with 11 bases between them. Germline V gene lookup returns CDR1 MNHEY and CDR2 SMNVEV (reference sequence). This clonotype was recorded a few times. The antigen is undetermined. Synthesis of TCR cDNA relied on 5'RACE template switching, which attached a universal primer site and UMIs. Via MiXCR, TCRdb re-called the 5' RACE reads, giving one row per CDR3 protein. The sample yields some 120,000 distinct CDR3 sequences, 15% seen once. The specimen comprised CD8+ T cells sorted from PBMCs, sampled 5 days after the yellow fever booster vaccination. This chain connects TRBV27 to TRBJ2-3; no clear D. The sequence was collected from a man younger than 35 who received the YFV17D yellow fever vaccine. The CDR3 region is CASSSFRITDTQYF. The CDR3 DNA reads TGTGCCAGCAGTAGTTTCCGGATCACAGATACGCAGTATTTT.